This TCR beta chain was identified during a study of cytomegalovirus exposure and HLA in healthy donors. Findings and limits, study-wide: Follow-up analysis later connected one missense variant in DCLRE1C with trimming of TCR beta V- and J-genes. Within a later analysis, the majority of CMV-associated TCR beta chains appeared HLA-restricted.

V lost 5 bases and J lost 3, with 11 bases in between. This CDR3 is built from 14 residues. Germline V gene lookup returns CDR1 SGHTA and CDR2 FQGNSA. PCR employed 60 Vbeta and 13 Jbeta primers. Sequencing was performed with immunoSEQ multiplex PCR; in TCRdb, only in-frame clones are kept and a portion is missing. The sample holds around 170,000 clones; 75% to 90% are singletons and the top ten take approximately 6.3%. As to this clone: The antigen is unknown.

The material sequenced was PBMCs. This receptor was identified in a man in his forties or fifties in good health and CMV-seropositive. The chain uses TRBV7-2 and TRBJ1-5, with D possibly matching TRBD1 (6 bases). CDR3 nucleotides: TGTGCCAGCAGCAGCGGGGGGCCCAATCAGCCCCAGCATTTT. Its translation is CASSSGGPNQPQHF.